One sample yielded the 12 T cell receptor beta chains listed below, sequenced in a study of regulatory T cells in long-lasting Graves disease (dated by TCRdb to about 2021). The time point label, as the study defines it: newly diagnosed GD, antithyroid drugs for less than 3 months. For both TCR sequencing and RNA sequencing, RNA was extracted from PBMCs using TRIzol. The library was prepared using multiplex PCR. The sequencer was an Illumina HiSeq 4000. iRepertoire HTBI primers and Arm-PCR amplification of CDR3 regions were used to construct TCR beta libraries. TCRdb reworked the public reads: Q25 trimming with fastp, MiXCR clone assembly, productive beta chains retained. CDR3 protein sequences are deduplicated, and each keeps its most common genes and DNA. For this sample there are about 540,000 distinct CDR3 sequences; roughly 13% appear just once. Roughly 10% of the sample is taken by the ten largest.

This same sample was also part of a study on T cells in Graves' hyperthyroidism and ophthalmopathy.

Specimen: peripheral blood mononuclear cells (PBMCs), collected at new diagnosis, from a patient treated with antithyroid drugs. The receptor set was obtained from a man aged 25-40 years with Graves disease. Donor details come from another sample of the same person, matched by shared clones.

This clonotype appeared many times. The gene calls are TRBV12-3 or TRBV12-4 and TRBJ2-1; 9 bases fit TRBD2. This CDR3 region has 15 residues. V was clipped by 2 bases and J by 6 bases; unmatched bases: 5. DNA for the CDR3: TGTGCCAGCAGTTTAAGGGCGGGAGGGGCCAATGAGCAGTTCTTC. Amino acid sequence: CASSLRAGGANEQFF.

The chain joins TRBV10-2 to TRBJ2-4, with D uncertain. V was shortened by 3 bases and J by 0 bases, with 9 bases between the two germline ends. The CDR3 runs to 15 residues. The germline V gene has CDR1 WSHSY and CDR2 SAAADI. CDR3 amino acids: CASSDFPLAKNIQYF. As DNA, the CDR3 is TGCGCCAGCAGTGACTTTCCCCTAGCCAAAAACATTCAGTACTTC.

On this clonotype itself: One junction end disagrees with the germline gene, perhaps due to a read error. This chain joins TRBV9 and TRBJ2-3; the D gene is possibly TRBD2 (5 bases). The CDR3 contains 15 residues. Germline CDR1 and CDR2: SGDLS and YYNGEE. CDR3 coding DNA: TGTGTCAGCAGCCCTGCCGGGATTGGGACAGATACGCAGTATTTT. This gives the protein CVSSPAGIGTDTQYF.

Ten or more counts support this clonotype. The chain combines TRBV12-3 or TRBV12-4 with TRBJ2-7; maybe TRBD2 (6 bases). Trimming stripped 6 bases from V and 2 bases from J, with 11 bases between. The CDR3 extends over 13 amino acids. CDR3 DNA: TGTGCCAGCAGCGGGGACTTGCCCTACGAGCAGTACTTC. Translated: CASSGDLPYEQYF.

This clonotype was seen at least ten times. The rearrangement links TRBV7-8 to TRBJ2-1; 8 nucleotides line up with TRBD1. The CDR3 loop spans 15 amino acids. V trimming: 5 bases; J trimming: 9 bases; junction bases outside the gene matches: 12. Germline V gene data show CDR1 as SGHVS and CDR2 as FQNEAQ. The CDR3 loop reads CASSPRRGQGSEQFF. In DNA form, the CDR3 reads TGTGCCAGCAGCCCCCGCAGGGGGCAGGGGAGTGAGCAGTTCTTC.

In its sample, this clonotype was seen a few times. The V and J genes are TRBV24-1 and TRBJ2-6; no firm D call. Germline V gene lookup returns CDR1 KGHDR and CDR2 SFDVKD. The V and J ends lost 9 bases and 4 bases respectively, with 6 bases between them. CDR3 size: 12 residues. CDR3 region: CATSRGANVLTF. CDR3 bases: TGTGCCACCTCGCGCGGGGCCAACGTCCTGACTTTC.

This clonotype was observed many times. The V and J genes are TRBV29-1 and TRBJ1-2; TRBD1 is a possible D gene (6 bases). The CDR3 runs 13 residues. V shed 4 bases and J shed 8 bases, with 17 bases lying between them. The V gene's germline CDR1 is SQVTM and CDR2 ANQGSEA. CDR3 DNA sequence: TGCAGCGTTGGGGGGGCGCGGGTAGGAGGCTACACCTTC. Protein product: CSVGGARVGGYTF.

The sample holds many counts of this clonotype. The chain is built from TRBV7-8 and TRBJ2-7, with D maybe TRBD1 (6 bases). The germline CDR1 and CDR2 sequences are SGHVS and FQNEAQ. This CDR3 contains 16 residues. V lost 4 bases and J 3 bases, leaving 19 bases between the germline ends. As DNA, the CDR3 is TGTGCCAGCAGCTCGGGACAAACGACCGGTTTCTACGAGCAGTACTTC. It specifies CASSSGQTTGFYEQYF.

This clonotype was seen ten or more times. This chain joins TRBV6-2 or TRBV6-3 and TRBJ2-6, with 10 nucleotides matching TRBD2. This CDR3 region has 16 residues. From germline, CDR1 is MNHEY and CDR2 SVGEGT. The J segment lost 4 bases and the V segment lost 8 bases, leaving 8 bases of the junction unmatched. This CDR3 reads CASWRAGGVGANVLTF. The CDR3 DNA follows: TGTGCCAGCTGGCGAGCGGGAGGGGTAGGGGCCAACGTCCTGACTTTC.

The V gene is TRBV30, the J gene TRBJ1-5; 7 nucleotides agree with TRBD1. Germline V lookup: CDR1 GTSNPN, CDR2 SVGIG (reference sequence). V shed 5 bases, J shed 5 bases, and the junction held 6 bases outside the gene matches. The CDR3 sequence is 13 residues long. The CDR3 here is CAWDTGAHQPQHF. The CDR3 coding sequence is TGTGCCTGGGATACAGGGGCCCATCAGCCCCAGCATTTT.

The V and J genes are TRBV16 and TRBJ2-2; the D is unclear. Trimming removed 4 bases at V and 4 bases at J, with 13 bases between. The CDR3 totals 15 residues. Looked up from germline, CDR1 is KGHSY and CDR2 is FQNENV. The CDR3 coding sequence is TGTGCCAGCAGCCCGACGGGTAGTAGCACCGGGGAGCTGTTTTTT. This translates into CASSPTGSSTGELFF.

This clonotype was seen more than once but under ten times. This sequence joins TRBV29-1 and TRBJ2-3; 7 bases are a match to TRBD2. The germline gives CDR1 SQVTM, CDR2 ANQGSEA. The CDR3 extends over 13 amino acids. J was trimmed by 0 bases and V by 4 bases; bases with no gene match: 1. This CDR3 reads CSVVSGSTDTQYF. The CDR3 DNA reads TGCAGCGTTGTTAGCGGGAGCACAGATACGCAGTATTTT.